This section outlines one T cell receptor (beta chain) sequence together with its context. The antigen remains unidentified. Produced via immunoSEQ multiplex PCR; TCRdb's table is partial and in-frame only. The sample includes some 140,000 clones, 90% to 95% of them seen just once. The sample is drawn from a study of OX40 agonist ivuxolimab in advanced cancers. Whole-study findings and limits: At doses 0.1 to 3.0 mg/kg, CD4+ and CD8+ clones expanded. No antigen was identified for the clonally expanded peripheral T cells.

This clonotype was obtained from an adult with an advanced solid tumor such as melanoma, head and neck, liver or kidney cancer. Source: CD4+ or CD8+ T cells sorted from blood, taken in a trial of the OX40 agonist ivuxolimab.

In DNA form, the CDR3 reads TGTGCCAGCAGCCTCACCTCCTACGAGCAGTACTTC. It specifies CASSLTSYEQYF. The rearrangement uses TRBV7-2 and TRBJ2-7, with unresolved D. The CDR3 contains 12 residues. With 5 bases removed from V and 0 bases from J, the gap between germline ends came to 5 bases. CDR1 is SGHTA and CDR2 is FQGNSA in the germline V gene.